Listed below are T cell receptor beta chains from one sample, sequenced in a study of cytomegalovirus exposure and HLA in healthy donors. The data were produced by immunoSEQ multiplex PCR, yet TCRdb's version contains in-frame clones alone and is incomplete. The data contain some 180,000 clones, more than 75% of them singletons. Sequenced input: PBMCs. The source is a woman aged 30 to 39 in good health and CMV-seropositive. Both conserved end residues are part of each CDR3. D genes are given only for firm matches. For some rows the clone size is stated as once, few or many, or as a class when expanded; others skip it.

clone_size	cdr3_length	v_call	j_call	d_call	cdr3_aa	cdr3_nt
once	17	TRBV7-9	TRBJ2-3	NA	CASSLGEGGTATDTQYF	TGTGCCAGCAGCTTGGGAGAAGGGGGGACAGCCACAGATACGCAGTATTTT
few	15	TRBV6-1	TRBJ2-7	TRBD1	CASSEALNTGGEQYF	TGTGCCAGCAGTGAAGCGCTTAACACAGGGGGCGAGCAGTACTTC
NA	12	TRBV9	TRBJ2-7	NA	CASSFNFYEQYF	TGTGCCAGCAGCTTCAATTTCTACGAGCAGTACTTC
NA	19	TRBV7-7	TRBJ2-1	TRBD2	CASSLDVAGEEKRDNEQFF	TGTGCTAGCAGCTTAGACGTAGCGGGAGAGGAGAAGAGGGACAATGAGCAGTTCTTC
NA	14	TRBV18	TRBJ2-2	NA	CASSPGQDTGELFF	TGTGCCAGCTCACCAGGGCAAGACACCGGGGAGCTGTTTTTT
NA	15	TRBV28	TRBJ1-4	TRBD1	CASSMGQGFNEKLFF	TGTGCCAGCAGTATGGGACAGGGGTTTAATGAAAAACTGTTTTTT
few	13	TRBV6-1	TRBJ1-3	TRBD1	CASSVEDRDTIYF	TGTGCCAGCAGTGTAGAGGACAGGGACACCATATATTTT
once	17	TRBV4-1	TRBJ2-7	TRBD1	CASSQGVGTGPTYEQYF	TGCGCCAGCAGCCAAGGTGTAGGGACAGGTCCTACCTACGAGCAGTACTTC
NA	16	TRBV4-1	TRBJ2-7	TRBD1	CASSQILGTGAYEQYF	TGCGCCAGCAGCCAAATTTTAGGGACAGGGGCCTACGAGCAGTACTTC
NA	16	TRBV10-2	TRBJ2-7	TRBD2	CASSESIAGGSYEQYF	TGCGCCAGCAGTGAGTCAATAGCGGGGGGTTCCTACGAGCAGTACTTC
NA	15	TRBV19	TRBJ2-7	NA	CASSIGHRGSYEQYF	TGTGCCAGTAGTATAGGCCACCGGGGCTCCTACGAGCAGTACTTC
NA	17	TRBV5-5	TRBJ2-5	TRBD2	CASSLYPLSGEQETQYF	TGTGCCAGCAGCTTGTATCCGCTAAGCGGGGAACAAGAGACCCAGTACTTC
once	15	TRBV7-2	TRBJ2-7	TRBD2	CASSQTSGSSYEQYF	TGTGCCAGCAGCCAGACTAGCGGGAGCTCCTACGAGCAGTACTTC
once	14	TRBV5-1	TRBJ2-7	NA	CASTHTQGSGEQYF	TGCGCCAGCACCCACACCCAGGGTTCGGGCGAGCAGTACTTC
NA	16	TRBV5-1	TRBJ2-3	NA	CASSWGRAASTDTQYF	TGCGCCAGCAGCTGGGGCAGGGCCGCTAGCACAGATACGCAGTATTTT
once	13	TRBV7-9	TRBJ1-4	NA	CASSLAGAEKLFF	TGTGCCAGCAGCTTAGCAGGGGCCGAAAAACTGTTTTTT
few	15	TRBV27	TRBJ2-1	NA	CASSFKQYSYNEQFF	TGTGCCAGCAGTTTTAAGCAATACTCCTACAATGAGCAGTTCTTC
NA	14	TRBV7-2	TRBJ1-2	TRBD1	CASRWDRANYGYTF	TGTGCCAGCAGATGGGACAGGGCTAACTATGGCTACACCTTC
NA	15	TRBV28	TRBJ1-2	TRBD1	CASSLRGTGDYGYTF	TGTGCCAGCAGTCTCCGGGGGACAGGGGACTATGGCTACACCTTC
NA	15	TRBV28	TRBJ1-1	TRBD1	CASSSIYRGYTEAFF	TGTGCCAGCAGTTCAATCTACAGGGGGTACACTGAAGCTTTCTTT
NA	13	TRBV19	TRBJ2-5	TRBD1	CASRDRGGETQYF	TGTGCCAGCCGGGACAGGGGTGGCGAGACCCAGTACTTC
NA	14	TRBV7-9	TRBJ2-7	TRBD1	CASSVSGQGYEQYF	TGTGCCAGCAGCGTCTCGGGACAGGGCTACGAGCAGTACTTC
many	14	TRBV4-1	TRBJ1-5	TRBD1	CASSRDREVSPQHF	TGCGCCAGCAGCCGGGACAGGGAAGTTTCGCCCCAGCATTTT
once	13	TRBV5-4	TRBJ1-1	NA	CASSLTRNTEAFF	TGTGCCAGCAGCCTTACACGGAACACTGAAGCTTTCTTT
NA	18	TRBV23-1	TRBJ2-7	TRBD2	CASRGRTSGSGLSYEQYF	TGCGCCAGCCGCGGCCGGACTAGCGGGAGTGGGCTCTCCTACGAGCAGTACTTC
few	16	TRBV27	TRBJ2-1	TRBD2	CASSLSGLADYNEQFF	TGTGCCAGCAGTTTATCAGGACTAGCGGACTACAATGAGCAGTTCTTC
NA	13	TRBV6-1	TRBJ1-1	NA	CASSTGSPSEAFF	TGTGCCAGCAGTACCGGGTCCCCTTCTGAAGCTTTCTTT
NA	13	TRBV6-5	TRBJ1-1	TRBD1	CASRSRTGAEAFF	TGTGCCAGCAGATCCAGGACAGGGGCTGAAGCTTTCTTT
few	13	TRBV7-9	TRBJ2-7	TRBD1	CASSLESGGEQYF	TGTGCCAGCAGCTTAGAGTCAGGGGGCGAGCAGTACTTC
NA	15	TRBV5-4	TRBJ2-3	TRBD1	CASSLELTGGDTQYF	TGTGCCAGCAGCTTGGAACTGACAGGGGGCGATACGCAGTATTTT
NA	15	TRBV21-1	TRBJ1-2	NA	CASSKAGRANYGYTF	TGTGCCAGCAGCAAAGCGGGCAGAGCTAACTATGGCTACACCTTC
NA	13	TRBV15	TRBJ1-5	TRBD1	CATGTGINQPQHF	TGTGCCACGGGGACAGGCATCAATCAGCCCCAGCATTTT
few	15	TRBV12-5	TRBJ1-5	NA	CASGLVRGSNQPQHF	TGTGCTAGTGGTTTGGTAAGAGGGAGCAATCAGCCCCAGCATTTT
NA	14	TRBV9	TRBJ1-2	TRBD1	CASSLGQGIEGYTF	TGTGCCAGCAGCTTGGGACAGGGGATAGAAGGCTACACCTTC
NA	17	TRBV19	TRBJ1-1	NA	CASSIANRVGRRTEAFF	TGTGCCAGTAGTATAGCCAACAGGGTGGGAAGGCGAACTGAAGCTTTCTTT
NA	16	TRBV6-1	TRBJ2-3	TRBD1	CASSEAAGQGTDTQYF	TGTGCCAGCAGTGAAGCGGCGGGACAGGGAACAGATACGCAGTATTTT
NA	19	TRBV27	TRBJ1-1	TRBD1	CASSWRGTGRRLMNTEAFF	TGTGCCAGCAGTTGGCGGGGGACAGGGAGGAGGTTGATGAACACTGAAGCTTTCTTT
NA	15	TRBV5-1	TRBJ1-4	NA	CASSPLTGKGEKLFF	TGCGCCAGCAGCCCCCTTACAGGGAAGGGTGAAAAACTGTTTTTT
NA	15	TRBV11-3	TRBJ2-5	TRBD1	CASSSTGGRGETQYF	TGTGCCAGCAGCTCAACAGGGGGACGGGGAGAGACCCAGTACTTC
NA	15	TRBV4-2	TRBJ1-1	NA	CASSQDTGVNTEAFF	TGTGCCAGCAGCCAAGATACGGGGGTGAACACTGAAGCTTTCTTT
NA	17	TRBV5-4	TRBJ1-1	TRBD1	CASSSLQGVVGNTEAFF	TGTGCCAGCAGCTCATTACAGGGGGTGGTGGGAAACACTGAAGCTTTCTTT
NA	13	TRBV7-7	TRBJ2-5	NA	CASSSWGGQTQYF	TGTGCTAGCAGCTCGTGGGGAGGCCAGACCCAGTACTTC
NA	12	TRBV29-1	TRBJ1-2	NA	CSVGAGSYGYTF	TGCAGCGTTGGGGCAGGCTCCTATGGCTACACCTTC
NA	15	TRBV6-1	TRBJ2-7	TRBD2	CASSDGGDPTYEQYF	TGTGCCAGCAGTGATGGGGGGGACCCAACCTACGAGCAGTACTTC
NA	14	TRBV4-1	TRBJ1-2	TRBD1	CASSQEATGKGYTF	TGCGCCAGCAGCCAAGAGGCGACAGGGAAGGGCTACACCTTC